Listed below are T cell receptor beta chains from one sample, sequenced in a study of blood T cell repertoires in COVID-19. TCRdb's table, derived via immunoSEQ multiplex PCR, lists solely in-frame clones and lacks some. Among approximately 350,000 clones, 80% to 90% were seen once, and the ten largest hold 1%. The sequenced material came from PBMCs or T cells enriched from blood (not recorded which). Receptors were obtained from a man aged 18-30 years who had recovered from COVID-19. Each CDR3 is given with its conserved first and last residue. A D gene is named only where the DNA matches it firmly. Size tells how often a clone was seen (once, few, many) or the class of an expanded clone, and some rows leave it out.

j_call: TRBJ1-4; v_call: TRBV5-4; d_call: TRBD1; clone_size: NA; cdr3_aa: CASSLVGTGNEKLFF; cdr3_nt: TGTGCCAGCAGCTTGGTTGGGACAGGGAATGAAAAACTGTTTTTT
j_call: TRBJ1-5; v_call: TRBV6-5; d_call: NA; clone_size: once; cdr3_aa: CASSYSWRQPQHF; cdr3_nt: TGTGCCAGCAGTTACTCATGGAGACAGCCCCAGCATTTT
j_call: TRBJ2-1; v_call: TRBV19; d_call: TRBD2; clone_size: NA; cdr3_aa: CASSHSLAGGSGEQFF; cdr3_nt: TGTGCCAGTTCTCATTCCCTAGCGGGAGGGTCTGGGGAGCAGTTCTTC
j_call: TRBJ2-7; v_call: TRBV9; d_call: NA; clone_size: NA; cdr3_aa: CASSNQGEQYF; cdr3_nt: TGTGCCAGCAGTAACCAGGGGGAGCAGTACTTC
j_call: TRBJ2-1; v_call: TRBV6-5; d_call: NA; clone_size: once; cdr3_aa: CASSYSFVPEYEQFF; cdr3_nt: TGTGCCAGCAGTTACTCGTTTGTCCCCGAGTATGAGCAGTTCTTC
j_call: TRBJ1-6; v_call: TRBV2; d_call: TRBD1; clone_size: once; cdr3_aa: CASRRSGGQLNSPLHF; cdr3_nt: TGTGCCAGCAGACGGTCCGGGGGACAGTTGAATTCACCCCTCCACTTT
j_call: TRBJ2-3; v_call: TRBV30; d_call: NA; clone_size: NA; cdr3_aa: CAWSGGRDTQYF; cdr3_nt: TGTGCCTGGAGTGGGGGGAGGGATACGCAGTATTTT
j_call: TRBJ2-7; v_call: TRBV12-5; d_call: TRBD1; clone_size: NA; cdr3_aa: CASGLVLGDRGAYEQYF; cdr3_nt: TGTGCTAGTGGTTTGGTTTTAGGGGACAGGGGTGCCTACGAGCAGTACTTC
j_call: TRBJ1-1; v_call: TRBV9; d_call: NA; clone_size: NA; cdr3_aa: CASSPGFQNTEAFF; cdr3_nt: TGTGCCAGCAGCCCAGGGTTCCAGAACACTGAAGCTTTCTTT
j_call: TRBJ1-2; v_call: TRBV29-1; d_call: TRBD1; clone_size: NA; cdr3_aa: CSVVKGAGNYGYTF; cdr3_nt: TGCAGCGTCGTCAAGGGGGCTGGTAACTATGGCTACACCTTC
j_call: TRBJ1-2; v_call: TRBV14; d_call: NA; clone_size: NA; cdr3_aa: CASSQSVNYGYTF; cdr3_nt: TGTGCCAGCAGCCAATCAGTTAACTATGGCTACACCTTC
j_call: TRBJ1-3; v_call: TRBV7-2; d_call: TRBD1; clone_size: NA; cdr3_aa: CASSPRTGGGNTIYF; cdr3_nt: TGTGCCAGCAGCCCGAGGACAGGGGGTGGAAACACCATATATTTT
j_call: TRBJ2-1; v_call: TRBV18; d_call: NA; clone_size: NA; cdr3_aa: CASSPGRDHRNEQFF; cdr3_nt: TGTGCCAGCTCACCGGGCAGGGATCACCGCAATGAGCAGTTCTTC
j_call: TRBJ2-1; v_call: TRBV7-9; d_call: NA; clone_size: NA; cdr3_aa: CASRKDGNNEQFF; cdr3_nt: TGTGCCAGCAGGAAGGACGGGAACAATGAGCAGTTCTTC
j_call: TRBJ1-1; v_call: TRBV27; d_call: NA; clone_size: NA; cdr3_aa: CASSSTAGGTEAFF; cdr3_nt: TGTGCCAGCAGTTCGACAGCGGGGGGCACTGAAGCTTTCTTT
j_call: TRBJ2-3; v_call: TRBV3-1/TRBV3-2; d_call: TRBD2; clone_size: NA; cdr3_aa: CASSQGSGGTDTQYF; cdr3_nt: TGTGCCAGCAGCCAAGGTAGCGGGGGCACAGATACGCAGTATTTT
j_call: TRBJ1-2; v_call: TRBV4-1; d_call: TRBD1; clone_size: NA; cdr3_aa: CASSQSEQGAGGYTF; cdr3_nt: TGCGCCAGCAGCCAGTCCGAACAGGGGGCAGGAGGCTACACCTTC
j_call: TRBJ2-3; v_call: TRBV11-2; d_call: TRBD2; clone_size: once; cdr3_aa: CASSTLGYGAGGPNTQYF; cdr3_nt: TGTGCCAGCAGCACGCTTGGGTACGGAGCGGGAGGGCCAAATACGCAGTATTTT
j_call: TRBJ2-3; v_call: TRBV19; d_call: TRBD2; clone_size: NA; cdr3_aa: CASSIEGLGTQYF; cdr3_nt: TGTGCCAGTAGTATAGAAGGACTAGGAACGCAGTATTTT
j_call: TRBJ2-3; v_call: TRBV28; d_call: NA; clone_size: NA; cdr3_aa: CASSLLIVVAGPLTDTQYF; cdr3_nt: TGTGCCAGCAGTTTATTGATCGTTGTGGCGGGGCCACTTACAGATACGCAGTATTTT
j_call: TRBJ1-1; v_call: TRBV3-1/TRBV3-2; d_call: TRBD1; clone_size: NA; cdr3_aa: CASSPLRQGSTEAFF; cdr3_nt: TGTGCCAGCAGCCCCCTAAGACAGGGAAGCACTGAAGCTTTCTTT
j_call: TRBJ2-7; v_call: TRBV6-7; d_call: NA; clone_size: NA; cdr3_aa: CASSCPRGNQGVSEQYF; cdr3_nt: TGTGCCAGCAGTTGCCCGCGAGGCAACCAGGGCGTTAGCGAGCAGTACTTC
j_call: TRBJ2-1; v_call: TRBV7-3; d_call: TRBD1; clone_size: NA; cdr3_aa: CASSPGTAAYNEQFF; cdr3_nt: TGTGCCAGCAGCCCCGGGACAGCCGCTTACAATGAGCAGTTCTTC
j_call: TRBJ2-2; v_call: TRBV6-5; d_call: NA; clone_size: NA; cdr3_aa: CASSYWHRGGTGELFF; cdr3_nt: TGTGCCAGCAGTTACTGGCACAGGGGAGGAACCGGGGAGCTGTTTTTT
j_call: TRBJ1-2; v_call: TRBV4-2; d_call: NA; clone_size: few; cdr3_aa: CASSQDPGQRGYGYTF; cdr3_nt: TGTGCCAGCAGCCAAGACCCCGGACAGCGTGGCTATGGCTACACCTTC
j_call: TRBJ2-1; v_call: TRBV4-3; d_call: TRBD1; clone_size: NA; cdr3_aa: CASSPFSGQGTLLNEQFF; cdr3_nt: TGCGCCAGCAGCCCCTTCAGCGGACAGGGCACTCTACTCAATGAGCAGTTCTTC
j_call: TRBJ2-2; v_call: TRBV9; d_call: NA; clone_size: once; cdr3_aa: CASSVRSGEGVNTGELFF; cdr3_nt: TGTGCCAGCAGCGTACGGTCCGGTGAGGGAGTGAACACCGGGGAGCTGTTTTTT
j_call: TRBJ2-1; v_call: TRBV6-2/TRBV6-3; d_call: TRBD2; clone_size: NA; cdr3_aa: CASSYSASGRLDEQFF; cdr3_nt: TGTGCCAGCAGTTACTCGGCTAGCGGGAGGTTAGATGAGCAGTTCTTC
j_call: TRBJ1-3; v_call: TRBV9; d_call: NA; clone_size: few; cdr3_aa: CASSPGRSGNTIYF; cdr3_nt: TGTGCCAGCAGCCCCGGCAGGTCTGGAAACACCATATATTTT
j_call: TRBJ1-5; v_call: TRBV28; d_call: NA; clone_size: few; cdr3_aa: CASSLPDQPQHF; cdr3_nt: TGTGCCAGCAGCCTTCCAGATCAGCCCCAGCATTTT
j_call: TRBJ2-5; v_call: TRBV7-3; d_call: TRBD2; clone_size: NA; cdr3_aa: CASSLNGGARETQYF; cdr3_nt: TGTGCCAGCAGCTTAAACGGGGGGGCCAGGGAGACCCAGTACTTC
j_call: TRBJ1-2; v_call: TRBV4-1; d_call: NA; clone_size: NA; cdr3_aa: CASSQETYTLNYGYTF; cdr3_nt: TGCGCCAGCAGCCAAGAGACTTATACACTTAACTATGGCTACACCTTC
j_call: TRBJ2-5; v_call: TRBV3-1/TRBV3-2; d_call: NA; clone_size: NA; cdr3_aa: CASSRGPSQYF; cdr3_nt: TGTGCCAGCAGCCGGGGGCCGTCCCAGTACTTC
j_call: TRBJ2-7; v_call: TRBV25-1; d_call: NA; clone_size: NA; cdr3_aa: CASSESSILSYEQYF; cdr3_nt: TGTGCCAGCAGTGAATCGAGTATCCTCTCCTACGAGCAGTACTTC
j_call: TRBJ1-6; v_call: TRBV27; d_call: TRBD1; clone_size: NA; cdr3_aa: CASSMGQGRRNSPLHF; cdr3_nt: TGTGCCAGCAGTATGGGACAGGGAAGACGTAATTCACCCCTCCACTTT
j_call: TRBJ1-2; v_call: TRBV5-6; d_call: NA; clone_size: NA; cdr3_aa: CASSPSGQGPNYGYTF; cdr3_nt: TGTGCCAGCAGCCCCTCCGGGCAGGGTCCTAACTATGGCTACACCTTC
j_call: TRBJ2-3; v_call: TRBV9; d_call: TRBD2; clone_size: few; cdr3_aa: CASSFIAGGTDTQYF; cdr3_nt: TGTGCCAGCAGTTTCATAGCGGGGGGCACAGATACGCAGTATTTT
j_call: TRBJ2-5; v_call: TRBV3-1/TRBV3-2; d_call: NA; clone_size: NA; cdr3_aa: CASSQGGGREETQYF; cdr3_nt: TGTGCCAGCAGCCAAGGAGGCGGCAGAGAAGAGACCCAGTACTTC
j_call: TRBJ1-6; v_call: TRBV18; d_call: NA; clone_size: NA; cdr3_aa: CASSPRIPQGADNSPLHF; cdr3_nt: TGTGCCAGCTCACCACGTATCCCGCAGGGTGCAGATAATTCACCCCTCCACTTT
j_call: TRBJ1-1; v_call: TRBV7-9; d_call: NA; clone_size: NA; cdr3_aa: CASRHDRLNTEAFF; cdr3_nt: TGTGCCAGCAGACACGACAGACTGAACACTGAAGCTTTCTTT